The 9 T cell receptor beta chains given below trace back to one sample, sequenced in a study of T cell responses to AZD1222 COVID-19 vaccine. Method: immunoSEQ multiplex PCR; TCRdb's copy keeps in-frame clones and lacks some. This repertoire shows approximately 79,000 clones, approximately 86% found once; its top ten account for 7.9%. The specimen was peripheral blood, collected on day 0 of AZD1222 vaccination. These TCRs come from an adult in good health.

The chain has TRBV3-1 (or the pseudogene TRBV3-2) and TRBJ2-3, with 12 bases aligning to TRBD2. V was clipped by 4 bases and J by 5 bases; unmatched bases: 10. Germline-derived CDR1 and CDR2 are LGHDT and YNNKEL (reference sequence). The CDR3 sequence is 17 residues long. This CDR3 is CASSLLGLAGPKDTQYF. The CDR3 region has the DNA TGTGCCAGCAGCCTGTTAGGACTAGCGGGACCGAAAGATACGCAGTATTTT.

This chain links TRBV7-6 with TRBJ2-7; no definite D call. The V end lost 1 base, the J end lost 6 bases, and 4 bases lay between the germline ends. This CDR3 spans 11 amino acids. Per germline, CDR1 SGHVS and CDR2 FNYEAQ. The DNA of the CDR3 is TGTGCCAGCAGCTTAGAGCTCGAGCAGTACTTC. Protein sequence: CASSLELEQYF.

J is TRBJ2-2 and V is TRBV11-3, with unresolved D. The CDR3 covers 13 residues. The germline CDR1 and CDR2 sequences are SGHNT and YENEEA. V lost 3 bases and J lost 3, with 5 bases in between. The CDR3 DNA reads as TGTGCCAGCAGCTTCATTTACACCGGGGAGCTGTTTTTT. Translation gives CASSFIYTGELFF. Using reference TRBV11-3 and TRBJ2-2 for the parts outside the CDR3, the full variable domain is EAGVVQSPRYKIIEKKQPVAFWCNPISGHNTLYWYLQNLGQGPELLIRYENEEAVDDSQLPKDRFSAERLKGVDSTLKIQPAELGDSAVYLCASSFIYTGELFFGEGSRLTVL.

This chain joins TRBV25-1 and TRBJ2-5, with TRBD2 identical over 14 bases. The V segment lost 3 bases and the J segment 5 bases; nucleotides outside the gene matches: 5. Looked up from germline, CDR1 is MGHDK and CDR2 is SYGVNS. The CDR3 loop spans 16 amino acids. The CDR3 loop is CASSDSRTSGRETQYF. CDR3 sequence (DNA): TGTGCCAGCAGTGATTCCCGGACTAGCGGGAGGGAGACCCAGTACTTC.

This clone came up once. The chain carries TRBV14 and TRBJ2-7, with D perhaps TRBD2 (7 bases). V lost 3 bases to trimming and J lost 2 bases, with 14 bases between them. The CDR3 runs 15 residues. The germline CDR1 and CDR2 sequences are SGHDN and FVKESK. CDR3: CASSQKGRGTYEQYF. For the CDR3, the DNA is TGTGCCAGCAGCCAGAAAGGGAGGGGGACCTACGAGCAGTACTTC. The whole variable domain, remainder taken from reference TRBV14 and TRBJ2-7, is EAGVTQFPSHSVIEKGQTVTLRCDPISGHDNLYWYRRVMGKEIKFLLHFVKESKQDESGMPNNRFLAERTGGTYSTLKVQPAELEDSGVYFCASSQKGRGTYEQYFGPGTRLTVT.

The V call is TRBV24-1, the J call TRBJ2-1; 11 bases map to TRBD1. CDR1 KGHDR and CDR2 SFDVKD come from the germline V gene. The length of the CDR3 is 16 residues. Trimming removed 4 bases from V and 7 bases from J; junction bases left unmatched: 8. The chain's CDR3 is CATSEFGTGGWNEQFF. The CDR3 DNA sequence: TGTGCCACCAGTGAATTCGGGACAGGGGGTTGGAATGAGCAGTTCTTC.

Only a few counts were recorded for this clone. The chain joins TRBV20-1 to TRBJ2-1, with 10 bases matching TRBD2. Per the germline V gene, CDR1 is DFQATT and CDR2 is SNEGSKA (reference sequence). The CDR3 extends over 14 amino acids. The trim removed 3 bases at V and 7 bases at J, leaving 6 bases unmatched. For the CDR3, the DNA is TGCAGTGCTAGTCTTAGCGGGAGGACGAATGAGCAGTTCTTC. It is translated as CSASLSGRTNEQFF.

The rearrangement uses TRBV28 and TRBJ2-3; 10 bases are a match to TRBD2. Per germline, CDR1 MDHEN and CDR2 SYDVKM. J lost 6 bases, V lost 5 bases, and 8 bases had no gene match. The CDR3 runs 15 residues. The CDR3 nucleotides read TGTGCCAGCAGTCTCCAAGCTAGCGGGAGTGATACGCAGTATTTT. It encodes CASSLQASGSDTQYF.

This chain connects TRBV9 to TRBJ2-1; the D gene is possibly TRBD2 (7 bases). The CDR3 has 16 residues. The V gene's germline CDR1 is SGDLS and CDR2 YYNGEE. Trimming shortened V by 0 bases and J by 3 bases, and 13 bases separated the two germline ends. The CDR3 is CASSVATGGLYNEQFF. CDR3 nucleotides: TGTGCCAGCAGCGTAGCTACGGGGGGCCTCTACAATGAGCAGTTCTTC.